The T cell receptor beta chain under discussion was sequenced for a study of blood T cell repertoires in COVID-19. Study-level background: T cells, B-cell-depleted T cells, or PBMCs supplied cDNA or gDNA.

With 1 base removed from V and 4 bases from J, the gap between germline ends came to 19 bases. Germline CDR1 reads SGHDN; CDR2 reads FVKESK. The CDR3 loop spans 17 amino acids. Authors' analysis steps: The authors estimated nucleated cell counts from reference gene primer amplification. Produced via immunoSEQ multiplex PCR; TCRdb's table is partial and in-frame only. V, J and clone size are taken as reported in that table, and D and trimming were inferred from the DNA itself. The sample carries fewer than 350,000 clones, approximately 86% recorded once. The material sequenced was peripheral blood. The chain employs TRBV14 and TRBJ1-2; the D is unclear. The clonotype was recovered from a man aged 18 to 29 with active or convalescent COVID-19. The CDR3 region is CASSQGVGGGGRYGYTF. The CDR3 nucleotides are TGTGCCAGCAGCCAAGGGGTAGGAGGTGGAGGTCGCTATGGCTACACCTTC.